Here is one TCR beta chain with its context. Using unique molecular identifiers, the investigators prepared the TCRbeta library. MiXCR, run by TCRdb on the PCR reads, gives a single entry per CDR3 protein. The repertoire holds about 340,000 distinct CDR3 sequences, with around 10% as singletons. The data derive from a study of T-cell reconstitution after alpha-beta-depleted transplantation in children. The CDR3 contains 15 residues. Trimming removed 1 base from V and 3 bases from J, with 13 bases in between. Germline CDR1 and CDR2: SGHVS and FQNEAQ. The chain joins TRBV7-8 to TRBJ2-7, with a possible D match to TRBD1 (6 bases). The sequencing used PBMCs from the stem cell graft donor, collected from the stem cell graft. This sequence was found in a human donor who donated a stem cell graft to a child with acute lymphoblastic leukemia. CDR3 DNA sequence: TGTGCCAGCAGCTTAGAGGGTGGGACACACTACGAGCAGTACTTC. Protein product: CASSLEGGTHYEQYF.